The present entry profiles one T cell receptor (beta chain) with its context. Its target is not known. This entry is derived from a study of naive and memory T cell subsets. General study points: TCR abundance followed a power law differing between naive and memory subsets. From naive to CM, EM and EMRA, diversity decreased and Gini increased.

The beta constant-region primer was an equimolar mix of two oligonucleotides covering TRBC1 and TRBC2. Ligated cDNA was amplified by four rounds of PCR with nested alpha and beta constant-region primers and SP2. TCRdb fed the UMI-ligation and nested PCR reads into MiXCR, producing one record per CDR3 protein. The sample holds 100,000 to 150,000 distinct CDR3 sequences, 35% to 45% seen once. CDR1 SNHLY and CDR2 FYNNEI come from the germline V gene. Trimming cost V 5 bases and J 3 bases, with 11 bases left between them. This CDR3 has 14 amino acids. Sequencing used central memory CD4+ T cells from blood. The rearrangement joins TRBV2 to TRBJ2-4, with D hard to call. The source is a human donor in good health. CDR3: CASSLEPDKNIQYF. The CDR3 nucleotides read TGTGCCAGCAGTCTAGAGCCCGACAAAAACATTCAGTACTTC.